The present T cell receptor (beta chain) was sequenced within a study of blood T cell repertoires in COVID-19. The CDR3 sequence is 13 residues long. Trimming stripped 6 bases from V and 4 bases from J, with 9 bases between. Germline V gene lookup returns CDR1 SGHTA and CDR2 FQGNSA. Generated by immunoSEQ multiplex PCR, the TCRdb table keeps only in-frame clones and is missing some. Of around 190,000 clones listed, roughly 85% are singletons. This chain links TRBV7-2 with TRBJ2-2; maybe TRBD2 (5 bases). The source material was peripheral blood. This TCR was recovered from a woman aged 80 or older with acute or convalescent COVID-19. The CDR3 reads CASRPGTTGELFF. CDR3 nucleotides: TGTGCCAGCAGACCGGGAACCACCGGGGAGCTGTTTTTT.